This T cell receptor (beta chain) was captured by sequencing in a study of blood T cell repertoires in COVID-19. Turning to the study itself: Acute-phase and convalescent COVID-19 samples originated in the United States, Italy and Spain.

This clone was seen a few times. Germline CDR1 is LNHNV and CDR2 is YYDKDF (reference sequence). The V end lost 0 bases, the J end lost 8 bases, and 13 bases lay between the germline ends. This CDR3 spans 14 amino acids. TCRdb's copy holds only in-frame clones and misses some; the assay was immunoSEQ multiplex PCR. The sample has a few hundred thousand clones; 75% to 90% are singletons. The sequencing sample was made of PBMCs or T cells enriched from blood (not recorded which). The receptor was derived from a man under 40 who had recovered from COVID-19. V is TRBV15 and J is TRBJ1-2; no clear D gene. The CDR3 spells CATSRDPQWYGYTF. DNA of the CDR3: TGTGCCACCAGCAGAGATCCCCAGTGGTACGGCTACACCTTC.